The count of the clone carrying this TCR beta chain is one. Its antigen is still unknown. This entry belongs to a study of cytomegalovirus exposure and HLA in healthy donors. Study-level information: Clustering assigned approximately 78% of the roughly 370 genotyped donors to the Caucasian-associated ancestry cluster. General study findings and limits: Reports described diagnosis of cytomegalovirus status by the classifier as highly specific and sensitive. Follow-up analysis later connected one missense variant in DCLRE1C with trimming of TCR beta V- and J-genes. Prior analysis indicated that the majority of TCR beta V segments exhibited productivity approximately 90% or approximately 30% of the time.

Vbeta (60) and Jbeta (13) primers were used in the PCR. Clones were read by immunoSEQ multiplex PCR, and TCRdb kept only the in-frame ones, dropping some. Of 100,000 to 150,000 clones listed, 73% are singletons. The material sequenced was PBMCs. This sequence originates from a man aged 55 to 70 in good health and CMV-seropositive.

CDR3: CASSSQETNSPLHF. CDR3 in DNA: TGTGCCAGCAGCTCACAGGAAACCAATTCACCCCTCCACTTT. The chain has TRBV28 and TRBJ1-6, with D perhaps TRBD1 (5 bases). The CDR3 has 14 amino acids. V dropped 6 bases and J dropped 7 bases, with 13 bases sitting between them. CDR1 MDHEN and CDR2 SYDVKM come from the germline V gene.